This T cell receptor beta chain is drawn from a study of blood T cells in healthy people across ages. The study's findings and limits: The CMV status of each donor remained undetermined, and this could have confounded shifts in expanded clonotypes. Estimated diversity across one million T cells was deemed an underestimate. TCR beta diversity tracked closely with naive T cell percentage.

The CDR3 has 13 residues. Trimming shortened V by 0 bases and J by 3 bases, and 3 bases separated the two germline ends. Germline V CDR1 and CDR2: LNHNV, YYDKDF (reference sequence). It was with a sample-barcoded 5' primer and a J-beta primer mix that a second PCR of roughly 7 to 12 cycles was run. All cDNA molecules were each tagged by a template-switch adaptor with 12 random nucleotides. Each CDR3 protein is one row after TCRdb ran MiXCR on the 5' RACE reads. The data show around 320,000 distinct CDR3 sequences, roughly a quarter seen once. This clonotype was counted between two and nine times. Its specificity is not known.

This chain links TRBV15 with TRBJ2-4; no clear D. The clonotype originates from a woman between 65 and 79 years old in good health. The source material was blood. The CDR3, as DNA: TGTGCCACCAGCAGAGATGGCAAAAACATTCAGTACTTC. Its translation: CATSRDGKNIQYF.